The 20 T cell receptor beta chains given below trace back to one sample, sequenced in a study of beta chain features in type 1 diabetes listed by TCRdb under 2018. The library was prepared using the immunoSEQ multiplex PCR assay. The entire isolated RNA was reverse transcribed using the High Capacity cDNA Reverse Transcription Kit, and thus expressed TCRB transcripts were sequenced. TCRdb stores this immuneACCESS table with in-frame sequences only. Part of the clones is absent; in the studies checked, under half of the shortfall reflects unresolved V genes, and no reason is known for the rest. Recorded for this sample are approximately 300,000 clones; 11% of them occurred a single time. 0.015% of the sample lies in the top ten. Specimen: naive CD4+ T cells from blood. Per the publication, the cell subset or site label means: true naive CD4+ T cells. The receptors were gathered from a woman in her thirties in good health.

The table lists this clone with a few counts. The rearrangement links TRBV7-2 to TRBJ1-2, with 7 bases identical to TRBD1. The trim removed 5 bases at V and 3 bases at J, leaving 6 bases unmatched. The germline gives CDR1 SGHTA, CDR2 FQGNSA. The CDR3 totals 14 residues. The CDR3 sequence: CASSRDSTHYGYTF. The CDR3 coding sequence is TGTGCCAGCAGCAGGGACAGCACTCACTATGGCTACACCTTC.

The sample holds a few counts of this clone. V is TRBV4-3 and J is TRBJ2-7; 7 bases map to TRBD1. Unmatched junction bases numbered 6, after V lost 1 base and J lost 3 bases. This CDR3 contains 15 residues. Germline V lookup: CDR1 LGHNA, CDR2 YSLEER. This CDR3 reads CASSQAGDRVYEQYF. The CDR3 DNA sequence: TGCGCCAGCAGCCAAGCTGGGGACAGAGTCTACGAGCAGTACTTC.

CDR3 amino acids: CASSRRDRDLHRSGNTIYF. CDR3 DNA: TGTGCCAGCAGCCGCCGGGACAGGGACCTCCATCGCTCTGGAAACACCATATATTTT. V and J are TRBV13 and TRBJ1-3, with 9 positions matching TRBD1. The germline gives CDR1 PRHDT, CDR2 FYEKMQ (reference sequence). V trimming: 5 bases; J trimming: 0 bases; junction bases outside the gene matches: 14. This CDR3 has 19 amino acids.

The genes are TRBV7-2 and TRBJ1-2, with 8 bases lining up with TRBD1. Looked up from germline, CDR1 is SGHTA and CDR2 is FQGNSA. The CDR3 has 13 amino acids. V shed 1 base, J shed 7 bases, and the junction held 2 bases outside the gene matches. As DNA, the CDR3 is TGTGCCAGCAGCTTAGGGACAGGGTCTGGCTACACCTTC. Its translation is CASSLGTGSGYTF.

The rearrangement uses TRBV5-1 and TRBJ2-7, with 9 bases lining up with TRBD2. Unmatched junction bases numbered 7, after V lost 6 bases and J lost 3 bases. The germline V gene has CDR1 SGHRS and CDR2 YFSETQ. CDR3 size: 14 residues. CDR3 loop: CASTTSGPYYEQYF. The CDR3 DNA is TGCGCCAGCACCACTAGCGGGCCTTACTACGAGCAGTACTTC.

This clone turned up a few times. The chain couples TRBV6-5 to TRBJ1-2, with TRBD1 matching over 7 bases. CDR3 size: 13 residues. CDR1 is MNHEY and CDR2 is SVGAGI in the germline V gene. The V gene end was trimmed by 5 bases and the J gene end by 8 bases; junction bases not matched to a gene: 8. The CDR3 here is CASSVRQGGGYTF. The CDR3, as DNA: TGTGCCAGCAGTGTCCGACAGGGTGGAGGCTACACCTTC.

DNA of the CDR3: TGTGCCAGCAGTTTATCCCATCAAGAGACCCAGTACTTC. Encoded protein: CASSLSHQETQYF. This chain connects TRBV28 to TRBJ2-5, with D unclear. This CDR3 comprises 13 residues. Trimming cost V 1 base and J 2 bases, with 5 bases left between them. CDR1 MDHEN and CDR2 SYDVKM come from the germline V gene.

There are a few counts of this clone. The CDR3 nucleotides are TGTGCCAGCAGCAGAGGACTACCACTCACAGATACGCAGTATTTT. Its translation: CASSRGLPLTDTQYF. V usage is TRBV5-4 and J usage is TRBJ2-3; D perhaps matches TRBD2 (6 bases). The CDR3 totals 15 residues. Germline V lookup: CDR1 SGHNT, CDR2 YYREEE (reference sequence). The V and J ends lost 4 bases and 2 bases respectively, with 14 bases between them.

This clone was recorded a few times. Other DNA sequences in this sample translate to the same CDR3. V is TRBV5-1 and J is TRBJ2-1; D ambiguous. Trimming stripped 4 bases from V and 5 bases from J, with 4 bases between. Germline V lookup: CDR1 SGHRS, CDR2 YFSETQ. The CDR3 consists of 11 residues. The CDR3 sequence: CASSLDNEQFF. CDR3 coding DNA: TGCGCCAGCAGCCTCGACAATGAGCAGTTCTTC. Based on the CDR3 plus reference TRBV5-1 and TRBJ2-1, the full variable domain is KAGVTQTPRYLIKTRGQQVTLSCSPISGHRSVSWYQQTPGQGLQFLFEYFSETQRNKGNFPGRFSGRQFSNSRSEMNVSTLELGDSALYLCASSLDNEQFFGPGTRLTVL.

The chain carries TRBV19 and TRBJ2-7; 7 nucleotides line up with TRBD2. The CDR3 contains 14 residues. V dropped 3 bases and J dropped 5; count of bases not matched to a gene: 7. Germline CDR1 reads LNHDA; CDR2 reads SQIVND (reference sequence). CDR3 coding DNA: TGTGCCAGTAGTATTGGCGGGAGTTTCAACGAGCAGTACTTC. Its translation: CASSIGGSFNEQYF.

This clone was picked up a small number of times. This rearrangement joins TRBV9 to TRBJ2-7, with D possibly TRBD1 on 6 matching bases. V was clipped by 3 bases and J by 4 bases, with 26 bases between them. Germline V gene lookup returns CDR1 SGDLS and CDR2 YYNGEE. The CDR3 sequence is 18 residues long. Here the CDR3 DNA reads TGTGCCAGCAGCGGCACCCCCGAGAACCCGAGGGGGAAATACGAGCAGTACTTC. This codes for CASSGTPENPRGKYEQYF.

Only a few counts were recorded for this clone. The chain joins TRBV29-1 to TRBJ2-7; D may be TRBD1 (6 bases). Germline CDR1 reads SQVTM; CDR2 reads ANQGSEA. This CDR3 is 14 amino acids long. Deletions cut 0 bases from V and 3 bases from J, with 12 bases between. The CDR3 loop is CSVEDPKGGYEQYF. CDR3 DNA: TGCAGCGTTGAAGATCCTAAAGGGGGCTACGAGCAGTACTTC.

The table lists this clone with a few counts. The J gene is TRBJ2-7, the V gene TRBV7-6; the D gene is possibly TRBD2 (6 bases). The germline V gene has CDR1 SGHVS and CDR2 FNYEAQ. The CDR3 has 15 residues. The ends were cut back, 0 bases at V and 6 bases at J, with 15 bases in the middle. CDR3 DNA: TGTGCCAGCAGCTTAGCGGGGGGTCCCCAAGGCGAGCAGTACTTC. Its protein product is CASSLAGGPQGEQYF. Full variable domain (rest looked up from reference TRBV7-6 and TRBJ2-7): GAGVSQSPRYKVTKRGQDVALRCDPISGHVSLYWYRQALGQGPEFLTYFNYEAQQDKSGLPNDRFSAERPEGSISTLTIQRTEQRDSAMYRCASSLAGGPQGEQYFGPGTRLTVT.

This clone was observed a handful of times. V usage is TRBV9 and J usage is TRBJ2-2, with TRBD1 matching 8 bases. This CDR3 is built from 16 residues. Unmatched junction bases numbered 8, after V lost 3 bases and J lost 4 bases. Germline V gene lookup returns CDR1 SGDLS and CDR2 YYNGEE. The CDR3 spells CASSGGGTGITGELFF. The CDR3 nucleotides read TGTGCCAGCAGCGGAGGGGGGACAGGTATCACCGGGGAGCTGTTTTTT.

This clone was detected a few times. The chain joins TRBV29-1 to TRBJ1-2; 9 bases are shared with TRBD1. In germline, CDR1 is SQVTM, CDR2 ANQGSEA. The CDR3 sequence is 13 residues long. The V gene end was trimmed by 7 bases and the J gene end by 3 bases; junction bases not matched to a gene: 6. The CDR3 reads CSGGQGKDYGYTF. CDR3 nucleotides: TGCAGCGGCGGACAGGGGAAGGACTATGGCTACACCTTC. Full variable domain (missing parts from reference TRBV29-1 and TRBJ1-2): SAVISQKPSRDICQRGTSLTIQCQVDSQVTMMFWYRQQPGQSLTLIATANQGSEATYESGFVIDKFPISRPNLTFSTLTVSNMSPEDSSIYLCSGGQGKDYGYTFGSGTRLTVV.

This clone was detected only a few times. The V and J genes are TRBV9 and TRBJ2-1, with TRBD2 as a possible D gene (6 bases). V was trimmed by 0 bases and J by 10 bases, leaving 17 bases between them. The CDR3 runs to 15 residues. Germline lookup yields CDR1 SGDLS and CDR2 YYNGEE. CDR3 bases: TGTGCCAGCAGCGTAGCGAGCGGAGGGGCGGGGGAGCAGTTCTTC. This codes for CASSVASGGAGEQFF.

V usage is TRBV7-8 and J usage is TRBJ2-7; D is undetermined. This CDR3 spans 13 amino acids. CDR1 SGHVS and CDR2 FQNEAQ come from the germline V gene. V lost 2 bases to trimming and J lost 3 bases, with 8 bases between them. CDR3 sequence (DNA): TGTGCCAGCAGCTTACTACAGCTCTACGAGCAGTACTTC. Its protein is CASSLLQLYEQYF.

The V call is TRBV10-3, the J call TRBJ2-1; possible D gene TRBD1, 6 bases. The CDR3 has 12 amino acids. Looked up from germline, CDR1 is ENHRY and CDR2 is SYGVKD. The V and J ends lost 2 bases and 12 bases respectively, with 11 bases between them. CDR3 DNA sequence: TGTGCCATCAGTGAGGTGGCAGGGGCGCAGTTCTTC. It yields the protein CAISEVAGAQFF.

This clone has just a few counts. The chain joins TRBV18 to TRBJ2-1, with 7 bases fitting TRBD2. The CDR3 totals 14 residues. V lost 3 bases and J lost 3; bases outside the gene matches: 2. Germline-derived CDR1 and CDR2 are KGHSH and LQKENI. The chain's CDR3 is CASSPASGYNEQFF. The CDR3 DNA is TGTGCCAGCTCACCGGCTAGCGGCTACAATGAGCAGTTCTTC.

This clone was found a few times. This rearrangement joins TRBV19 to TRBJ1-1, with D unresolved. The CDR3 length is 14 residues. V was clipped by 7 bases and J by 0 bases, with 12 bases between them. Per germline, CDR1 LNHDA and CDR2 SQIVND (reference sequence). In DNA, the CDR3 is TGTGCCAGTACTCCGTCCTCTATGAACACTGAAGCTTTCTTT. It codes for CASTPSSMNTEAFF.